The next 18 T cell receptor beta chains were all read from a single sample in a study of siplizumab effects on memory and regulatory T cells. TCRdb's table, derived via immunoSEQ multiplex PCR, lists solely in-frame clones and lacks some. The table lists 100,000 or so clones, 85% to 95% of them singletons, with 1% to 1.5% in the top ten. Sequencing was done on a sample of non-Treg CD4+ T cells sorted from blood. Receptor source: a human donor in good health.

This chain links TRBV7-4 with TRBJ2-7, with D perhaps matching TRBD1 (6 bases). The CDR3 has 17 amino acids. The germline V and J ends were trimmed by 1 base and 0 bases, with 16 bases remaining between them. Germline assignment: CDR1 SGHVT and CDR2 SQSDAQ. Here the CDR3 reads CASSLVMGAASSYEQYF. CDR3 DNA sequence: TGTGCCAGCAGCTTAGTGATGGGGGCAGCCAGCTCCTACGAGCAGTACTTC.

The V gene is TRBV9, the J gene TRBJ2-3; TRBD2 agrees at 11 bases. The CDR3 runs 16 residues. Trimming took 0 bases from V and 4 from J; bases not matched to a gene: 4. Germline V lookup: CDR1 SGDLS, CDR2 YYNGEE. CDR3 residues: CASSVGVSGRADTQYF. CDR3 bases: TGTGCCAGCAGCGTAGGGGTTAGCGGGAGGGCAGATACGCAGTATTTT.

This chain uses TRBV2 with TRBJ2-7; D gene ambiguous. The CDR3 runs 12 residues. The V gene's germline CDR1 is SNHLY and CDR2 FYNNEI. Trimming left V 6 bases short and J 5 bases short, with 11 bases between. CDR3 nucleotides: TGTGCCAGCAGGTCCGTGGACCACGAGCAGTACTTC. Protein: CASRSVDHEQYF.

The rearrangement uses TRBV27 and TRBJ2-7; 12 nucleotides agree with TRBD2. From germline, CDR1 is MNHEY and CDR2 SMNVEV (reference sequence). The CDR3 runs 15 residues. After removal of 8 bases from V and 0 bases from J, the junction contained 5 bases not matched to a gene. This chain's CDR3 is CASQTSGRSSYEQYF. CDR3 nucleotides: TGTGCCAGCCAGACTAGCGGGAGAAGCTCCTACGAGCAGTACTTC.

The gene calls are TRBV27 and TRBJ1-3; no clear D gene. Germline values: CDR1 MNHEY, CDR2 SMNVEV (reference sequence). CDR3 length: 13 amino acids. Trimming removed 5 bases at V and 4 bases at J, with 9 bases between. The chain's CDR3 is CASSPTRGNTIYF. In DNA, the CDR3 is TGTGCCAGCAGTCCTACCAGAGGAAACACCATATATTTT.

The chain has TRBV2 and TRBJ2-1; TRBD1 is a possible D gene (6 bases). Germline V lookup: CDR1 SNHLY, CDR2 FYNNEI. The CDR3 extends over 14 amino acids. V shed 7 bases and J shed 2 bases, with 12 bases lying between them. The DNA for the CDR3 is TGTGCCAGCAAAGTGGGACAAACCTACAATGAGCAGTTCTTC. This gives the protein CASKVGQTYNEQFF. Full variable domain (outside the CDR3, taken from reference TRBV2 and TRBJ2-1): EPEVTQTPSHQVTQMGQEVILRCVPISNHLYFYWYRQILGQKVEFLVSFYNNEISEKSEIFDDQFSVERPDGSNFTLKIRSTKLEDSAMYFCASKVGQTYNEQFFGPGTRLTVL.

This clone was seen once. The CDR3 sequence: CAWTREGDYGYTF. The CDR3 nucleotides are TGTGCCTGGACACGGGAAGGGGACTATGGCTACACCTTC. This rearrangement joins TRBV30 to TRBJ1-2; TRBD1 might be the D (5 bases). The germline V gene has CDR1 GTSNPN and CDR2 SVGIG (reference sequence). V lost 4 bases, J lost 3 bases, and 12 bases lay in between. CDR3 length: 13 residues.

V is TRBV2 and J is TRBJ2-2; 9 bases match TRBD2. The CDR3 is made up of 17 amino acids. Germline V gene sequence: CDR1 SNHLY, CDR2 FYNNEI. V trimming: 4 bases; J trimming: 3 bases; junction bases outside the gene matches: 9. The CDR3 protein is CASSVGGGRGYTGELFF. CDR3 DNA: TGTGCCAGCAGTGTAGGCGGCGGGAGGGGGTACACCGGGGAGCTGTTTTTT.

The rearrangement links TRBV7-8 to TRBJ1-4, with D uncertain. Germline lookup yields CDR1 SGHVS and CDR2 FQNEAQ. The CDR3 spans 15 residues. V lost 5 bases and J 0 bases, leaving 10 bases between the germline ends. CDR3: CASSTTGATNEKLFF. CDR3 coding DNA: TGTGCCAGCAGCACGACTGGGGCAACTAATGAAAAACTGTTTTTT.

The chain links TRBV7-2 to TRBJ1-5; weak D call: TRBD1 (5 bases). CDR3 length: 14 amino acids. Trimming stripped 4 bases from V and 4 bases from J, with 11 bases between. Germline V gene data show CDR1 as SGHTA and CDR2 as FQGNSA. For the CDR3, the DNA is TGTGCCAGCAGCTCCCGGGACGGAAATCAGCCCCAGCATTTT. The encoded protein is CASSSRDGNQPQHF.

The CDR3: CASSSGGRNEQFF. In nucleotides, the CDR3 is TGTGCCAGCTCTTCGGGAGGGAGAAATGAGCAGTTCTTC. This sequence joins TRBV6-5 and TRBJ2-1; 8 bases fit TRBD2. With 8 bases clipped from V and 7 bases from J, the junction kept 7 bases outside the gene matches. CDR1 is MNHEY and CDR2 is SVGAGI in the germline V gene. The CDR3 covers 13 residues.

The chain links TRBV19 to TRBJ2-2; D not resolved. The CDR3 runs to 15 residues. CDR1 LNHDA and CDR2 SQIVND come from the germline V gene (reference sequence). V lost 0 bases to trimming and J lost 2 bases, with 7 bases between them. The CDR3 nucleotides are TGTGCCAGTAGTATAGATACAATAAACACCGGGGAGCTGTTTTTT. This translates into CASSIDTINTGELFF.

This chain uses TRBV28 with TRBJ2-2; 9 bases agree with TRBD1. The germline gives CDR1 MDHEN, CDR2 SYDVKM. The CDR3 has 18 residues. Germline trimming cut 2 bases from V and 1 base from J; bases unmatched to any gene: 8. Here the CDR3 DNA reads TGTGCCAGCAGTTTACCGGGACAGGGCTCTGTGAACACCGGGGAGCTGTTTTTT. It yields the protein CASSLPGQGSVNTGELFF.

The CDR3 is CASRISGGSSYEQYF. DNA of the CDR3: TGTGCCAGCAGGATCTCAGGGGGAAGCTCCTACGAGCAGTACTTC. The chain joins TRBV28 to TRBJ2-7; 7 positions match TRBD1. V lost 6 bases to trimming and J lost 0 bases; unmatched junction nucleotides: 8. CDR3 length equals 15 residues. CDR1 and CDR2 from the germline V gene are MDHEN and SYDVKM.

The chain recombines TRBV28 with TRBJ1-3, with a possible D match to TRBD1 (6 bases). V lost 8 bases to trimming and J lost 4 bases, with 21 bases between them. Germline assignment: CDR1 MDHEN and CDR2 SYDVKM. The CDR3 is 16 residues long. DNA of the CDR3: TGTGCCAGCGGTCCGCGCGTGGGGGCTTCCGGAAACACCATATATTTT. This translates into CASGPRVGASGNTIYF.

CDR3 in DNA: TGTGCCATCAGTGAAGTGTCCAACTACGAGCAGTACTTC. This codes for CAISEVSNYEQYF. The chain is built from TRBV10-3 and TRBJ2-7, with D uncertain. CDR3 length equals 13 residues. Deletions cut 3 bases from V and 3 bases from J, with 9 bases between. The germline V gene encodes CDR1 ENHRY and CDR2 SYGVKD.

This chain connects TRBV5-4 to TRBJ2-2, with 8 bases matching TRBD1. From germline, CDR1 is SGHNT and CDR2 YYREEE (reference sequence). This CDR3 is built from 13 residues. V trimming: 3 bases; J trimming: 7 bases; junction bases outside the gene matches: 2. The CDR3 region is CASSSRGRGELFF. CDR3 DNA: TGTGCCAGCAGCTCCAGGGGGCGCGGGGAGCTGTTTTTT.

The chain links TRBV18 to TRBJ1-1, with 8 bases lining up with TRBD1. This CDR3 contains 13 residues. J gave up 6 bases and V 4 bases, and 4 bases lay outside the gene matches. Germline values: CDR1 KGHSH, CDR2 LQKENI. CDR3 sequence: CASSQGQVPEAFF. DNA of the CDR3: TGTGCCAGCTCACAGGGACAGGTTCCTGAAGCTTTCTTT.